The clone carrying this TCR beta chain came up once. Germline V lookup: CDR1 SGHNT, CDR2 YYREEE (reference sequence). V trimming: 3 bases; J trimming: 1 base; junction bases outside the gene matches: 6. This CDR3 is built from 16 residues. Using immunoSEQ multiplex PCR, the repertoire was profiled, and TCRdb retains in-frame clones only, with some absent. This sample yields about 69,000 clones, of which around 90% are seen a single time; roughly 1.4% belongs to the top ten. This sample is drawn from a study of T cell changes during pregnancy in multiple sclerosis. This TCR was recovered from a female donor with multiple sclerosis, enrolled in a pregnancy study. This material consisted of peripheral blood, taken in the third trimester of pregnancy. This sequence joins TRBV5-4 and TRBJ2-3; TRBD2 aligns across 9 bases. CDR3 in DNA: TGTGCCAGCAGCTCCGGACTAGCGAGTGGCACAGATACGCAGTATTTT. Protein product: CASSSGLASGTDTQYF.